This T cell receptor (beta chain) was captured in a study of cytomegalovirus exposure and HLA in healthy donors. At the level of the study: The approximately 110 validation repertoires were reported in a later analysis to have been generated on the same platform as the roughly 670 first-cohort repertoires.

Trimming removed 4 bases from V and 0 bases from J, with 3 bases in between. The CDR3 contains 11 residues. In germline, CDR1 is SQVTM, CDR2 ANQGSEA. Whole-study findings and limits: Fewer than 200 TCR beta chains were listed as cytomegalovirus-associated. The dataset shows that most TCR sequences were rare, while some public TCRs occurred in many donors. The tendency of first-cohort TCR clusters to co-occur in the 120 or so validation repertoires was the finding of a later analysis.

Clones were read by immunoSEQ multiplex PCR, and TCRdb kept only the in-frame ones, dropping some. The sample lists approximately 41,000 clones; approximately 95% were seen once. As concerns this clone: The antigen is unknown.

Specimen: PBMCs. The J gene is TRBJ1-1, the V gene TRBV29-1; D unresolved. The sequence was collected from a man between 18 and 29 years old in good health and CMV-seronegative. This CDR3 is CSVAVNTEAFF. CDR3 nucleotide sequence: TGCAGCGTTGCCGTGAACACTGAAGCTTTCTTT.